This section outlines one TCR beta chain sequence together with its context. Its antigen is currently not known. Per-base quality was not reported, and no clone a single base away is much larger than it. Sample treatment or condition, as interpreted from the label and publication: in vitro stimulation with specific CMV peptide epitopes to enrich CMV-specific T cells. CDR3 length: 14 amino acids, cysteine to phenylalanine. This entry keeps only the CDR3 DNA: 42 bases, framed from base 1. The germline V gene provides CDR1 SGHDT and CDR2 YYEEEE. At the junction V is shortened by 0 bases and J by 8 bases, with 11 bases in between. The data belong to a study of T cell repertoires in cytomegalovirus infection (dated by TCRdb to about 2019). About the investigation overall: Alongside well-studied HLA-B-restricted epitopes, the peptide stimulations were aimed at recently identified HLA-C-restricted CMV epitopes, whose presentation resists viral immunomodulation. The HLA type of each donor mattered for the analysis, because public TCR beta signatures pointed to carriage of CMV infection along with the matching HLA type. Study-wide conclusions, independent of this receptor: In both this cohort and an independent cohort of 352 donors, the cumulative frequency of public TCR beta family members distinguished carriers of CMV infection plus the relevant HLA type. In the ex vivo response, HLA-C-restricted CMV-specific TCR beta clonotypes were dominant, and in two of eight donors the single most frequent clonotype came from this HLA-C-restricted group.

Instrument on record: Illumina HiSeq 1500. TCRdb took the public reads, trimmed them with fastp at Q25, ran MiXCR for clone calling and kept in-frame beta chains. Entries are consolidated by CDR3 protein sequence, retaining the most common genes and DNA. This sample gives about 89,000 distinct CDR3 sequences in total; about 29% of them show up just once. About 72% of the sample lies in the top ten. This receptor was identified in a human donor in good health (CMV status not recorded). Some clones in this sample may be carry-over from other donors' samples. Material: CD8+ T cells from cultured PBMCs, obtained from culture after CMV antigen stimulation. The V and J segments used are TRBV5-6 and TRBJ1-4, with the D gene not clear enough to name. In nucleotide form, the sequence is TGTGCCAGCAGCTTGGAGGAGCCTGGGGAAAAACTGTTTTTT. Its protein product is CASSLEEPGEKLFF.